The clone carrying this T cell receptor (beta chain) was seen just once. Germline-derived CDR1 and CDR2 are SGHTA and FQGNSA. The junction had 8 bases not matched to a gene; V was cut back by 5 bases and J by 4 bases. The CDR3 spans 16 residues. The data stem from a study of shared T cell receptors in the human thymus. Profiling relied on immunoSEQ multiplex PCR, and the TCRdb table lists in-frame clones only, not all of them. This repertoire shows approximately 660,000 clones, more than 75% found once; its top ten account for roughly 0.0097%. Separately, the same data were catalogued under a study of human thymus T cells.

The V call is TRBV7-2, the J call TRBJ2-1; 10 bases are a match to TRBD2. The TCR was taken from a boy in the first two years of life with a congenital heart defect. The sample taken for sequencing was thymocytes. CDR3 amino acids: CASSKTSTSGYNEQFF. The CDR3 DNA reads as TGTGCCAGCAGCAAAACGTCGACTAGCGGGTACAATGAGCAGTTCTTC. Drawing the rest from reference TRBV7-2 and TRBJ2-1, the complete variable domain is GAGVSQSPSNKVTEKGKDVELRCDPISGHTALYWYRQSLGQGLEFLIYFQGNSAPDKSGLPSDRFSAERTGGSVSTLTIQRTQQEDSAVYLCASSKTSTSGYNEQFFGPGTRLTVL.